Listed here are 6 T cell receptor beta chains from one sample, sequenced in a study of graft-versus-host responses after intestinal transplantation. Tissue from the graft was processed to free its intraepithelial and lamina propria lymphocytes. Method: immunoSEQ multiplex PCR; TCRdb's copy keeps in-frame clones and lacks some. This sample has several thousand clones; approximately 81% occur once, and the top ten carry 12%. This sample comprised ileum tissue, obtained 226 days after intestinal transplant. The receptors were sampled from a human patient who received an intestinal transplant, so some T cells may come from the graft donor.

The chain uses TRBV5-1 and TRBJ1-2, with 8 bases aligning to TRBD1. V gave up 9 bases and J gave up 2 bases; unmatched junction bases: 6. The CDR3 consists of 13 residues. Germline V gene data show CDR1 as SGHRS and CDR2 as YFSETQ. CDR3 nucleotides: TGCGCCACCCGACGGACAGGGAACTATGGCTACACCTTC. It is translated as CATRRTGNYGYTF.

J is TRBJ2-7 and V is TRBV4-1; D unclear. V shed 0 bases and J shed 0 bases, with 6 bases lying between them. This CDR3 is 14 amino acids long. In germline, CDR1 is MGHRA, CDR2 YSYEKL. The CDR3 bases are TGCGCCAGCAGCCAAGAGCCCTACTCCTACGAGCAGTACTTC. This translates into CASSQEPYSYEQYF.

V is TRBV30 and J is TRBJ1-5; no reliable D call. V gave up 2 bases and J gave up 11 bases, with 16 bases separating them. The CDR3 length is 13 residues. The V gene's germline CDR1 is GTSNPN and CDR2 SVGIG (reference sequence). CDR3 region: CAWSSGLGESQHF. CDR3 nucleotides: TGTGCCTGGAGTTCGGGATTGGGTGAGTCCCAGCATTTT.

The rearrangement joins TRBV11-2 to TRBJ1-2; D not resolved. Trimming took 1 base from V and 5 from J, leaving 11 bases between them. This CDR3 is built from 14 residues. CDR1 is SGHAT and CDR2 is FQNNGV in the germline V gene. The CDR3 is CASSLVGSVYGYTF. The CDR3, as DNA: TGTGCCAGCAGCTTAGTGGGGAGTGTATATGGCTACACCTTC.

V is TRBV5-6 and J is TRBJ1-1; no reliable D call. The CDR3 has 13 amino acids. The germline gives CDR1 SGHDT, CDR2 YYEEEE. Trimming left V 4 bases short and J 0 bases short, with 7 bases between. The CDR3 is CASSLRMNTEAFF. CDR3 nucleotide sequence: TGTGCCAGCAGCCTACGAATGAACACTGAAGCTTTCTTT.

The chain links TRBV18 to TRBJ1-2, with TRBD1 as a possible D gene (5 bases). Trimming stripped 3 bases from V and 6 bases from J, with 17 bases between. The CDR3 loop spans 15 amino acids. Germline CDR1 is KGHSH and CDR2 is LQKENI. The CDR3 DNA is TGTGCCAGCTCACCCGATCAGGGAGGGGTGAATGGCTACACCTTC. Protein sequence: CASSPDQGGVNGYTF.